The rows below give T cell receptor beta chains drawn from one sample of a study of preoperative IRX-2 immunotherapy in early breast cancer. The table came from immunoSEQ multiplex PCR; TCRdb's copy has only in-frame clones and leaves some out. The sample shows some 22,000 clones, approximately 95% of them seen only once. Source: tumor tissue, taken after IRX-2 immunotherapy. These receptors all come from a human donor with breast cancer. Both conserved end residues are part of each CDR3. The D gene is left open where the match is weak. Size is stated for part of the rows, as once, few or many counts, or as a class when the clone is expanded.

J: TRBJ2-1
D: .
V: TRBV19
size: .
DNA: TGTGCCAGTAAGGCCAGGACTGGACCCTACAATGAGCAGTTCTTC
CDR3: CASKARTGPYNEQFF

J: TRBJ2-7
D: .
V: TRBV4-1
size: .
DNA: TGCGCCAGCAGCCACGCCGCCGGAAATTCCTACGAGCAGTACTTC
CDR3: CASSHAAGNSYEQYF

J: TRBJ2-1
D: .
V: TRBV19
size: .
DNA: TGTGCCAGTAGTATAGGAGGCTACTCCTACAATGAGCAGTTCTTC
CDR3: CASSIGGYSYNEQFF

J: TRBJ2-5
D: .
V: TRBV29-1
size: .
DNA: TGCAGCGTTGCCGACAGCCTCCAAGAGACCCAGTACTTC
CDR3: CSVADSLQETQYF

J: TRBJ1-1
D: .
V: TRBV19
size: .
DNA: TGTGCCAGTAGTGTACCCTTCACTGAAGCTTTCTTT
CDR3: CASSVPFTEAFF

J: TRBJ2-1
D: TRBD2
V: TRBV27
size: .
DNA: TGTGCCAGCAGTGGAGCGGGACTAAGTTACAATGAGCAGTTCTTC
CDR3: CASSGAGLSYNEQFF

J: TRBJ1-2
D: .
V: TRBV9
size: .
DNA: TGTGCCAGCAGCGTGGCGGGTCGGAATAACTATGGCTACACCTTC
CDR3: CASSVAGRNNYGYTF

J: TRBJ1-1
D: .
V: TRBV6-6
size: .
DNA: TGTGCCAGCAGTTACTATACCGAGAACACTGAAGCTTTCTTT
CDR3: CASSYYTENTEAFF

J: TRBJ2-7
D: .
V: TRBV20-1
size: .
DNA: TGCAGTGCCCCAAGAGGCGGCGAGCAGTACTTC
CDR3: CSAPRGGEQYF

J: TRBJ1-4
D: .
V: TRBV11-2
size: once
DNA: TGTGCCAGCAGCTTAGATCGAACTATCGAAAAACTGTTTTTT
CDR3: CASSLDRTIEKLFF

J: TRBJ2-3
D: .
V: TRBV4-1
size: once
DNA: TGCGCCAGCAGCCAACTTTTGCCGGATACGCAGTATTTT
CDR3: CASSQLLPDTQYF

J: TRBJ1-4
D: .
V: TRBV19
size: .
DNA: TGTGCCAGTAGTCCCTGGAGGTATTCTGAAAAACTGTTTTTT
CDR3: CASSPWRYSEKLFF

J: TRBJ2-3
D: TRBD1
V: TRBV6-4
size: .
DNA: TGTGCCAGCAGTGAGGGACAGGAGATTACAGATACGCAGTATTTT
CDR3: CASSEGQEITDTQYF

J: TRBJ2-1
D: TRBD1
V: TRBV5-1
size: .
DNA: TGCGCCAGCAGCTGGGGGGCAGGACAGGGGCGGAACAATGAGCAGTTCTTC
CDR3: CASSWGAGQGRNNEQFF

J: TRBJ2-1
D: .
V: TRBV7-3
size: once
DNA: TGTGCCAGCAGCTTCCGGGACTCTAACAATGAGCAGTTCTTC
CDR3: CASSFRDSNNEQFF

J: TRBJ1-6
D: TRBD1
V: TRBV5-1
size: .
DNA: TGCGCCAGCACCTGGGGACAGGGAAATACACCCCTCCACTTT
CDR3: CASTWGQGNTPLHF

J: TRBJ1-1
D: .
V: TRBV11-2
size: .
DNA: TGTGCCAGCAGCTACCTCACCGAGAACACTGAAGCTTTCTTT
CDR3: CASSYLTENTEAFF

J: TRBJ2-3
D: TRBD2
V: TRBV27
size: .
DNA: TGTGCCAGCAGTATCACTAGCGGGGGGGCCTGGGGGACGCAGTATTTT
CDR3: CASSITSGGAWGTQYF

J: TRBJ1-1
D: .
V: TRBV14
size: .
DNA: TGTGCCAGCAGCCCCTACGGTACTCGGACTGAAGCTTTCTTT
CDR3: CASSPYGTRTEAFF

J: TRBJ1-2
D: .
V: TRBV5-1
size: .
DNA: TGCGCCAGCAGCTTGGACGGCAGGCCAACTAACTATGGCTACACCTTC
CDR3: CASSLDGRPTNYGYTF

J: TRBJ1-1
D: .
V: TRBV11-2
size: .
DNA: TGTGCCAGCAGCTTTTTGTACTTGAACACTGAAGCTTTCTTT
CDR3: CASSFLYLNTEAFF

J: TRBJ2-7
D: .
V: TRBV5-4
size: .
DNA: TGTGCCAGCAGCCAGGGAGGCAGGGCCTCCTACGAGCAGTACTTC
CDR3: CASSQGGRASYEQYF

J: TRBJ1-2
D: .
V: TRBV5-5
size: .
DNA: TGTGCCAGCAGCTTGAATGGTGGCTACACCTTC
CDR3: CASSLNGGYTF

J: TRBJ2-7
D: .
V: TRBV9
size: .
DNA: TGTGCCAGCAGCCCGGGACCGAGCTCCTACGAGCAGTACTTC
CDR3: CASSPGPSSYEQYF

J: TRBJ2-1
D: .
V: TRBV21-1
size: .
DNA: TGTGCCAGCAGCAAAGAAAAGGACAGGAGTTTAAGGTTCTTC
CDR3: CASSKEKDRSLRFF

J: TRBJ2-7
D: .
V: TRBV21-1
size: .
DNA: TGTGCCAGCAGCAAAGGACAGACATCCTACGAGCAGTACTTC
CDR3: CASSKGQTSYEQYF

J: TRBJ1-5
D: .
V: TRBV18
size: .
DNA: TGTGCCAGCTCACCCTTCGGACAGTCCAATCAGCCCCAGCATTTT
CDR3: CASSPFGQSNQPQHF

J: TRBJ2-1
D: .
V: TRBV5-1
size: once
DNA: TGCGCCAGCCGTCAAACGCGAGGGGAGTCTACCCATGGCTCCTACAATGAGCAGTTCTTC
CDR3: CASRQTRGESTHGSYNEQFF

J: TRBJ1-1
D: TRBD1
V: TRBV25-1
size: .
DNA: TGTGCCAGCAAAAGATCCGGGGACAGGGGAGCTTTCTTT
CDR3: CASKRSGDRGAFF

J: TRBJ1-1
D: TRBD1
V: TRBV29-1
size: once
DNA: TGCAGCGCCGACAGGGGCGACACTGAAGCTTTCTTT
CDR3: CSADRGDTEAFF

J: TRBJ1-6
D: .
V: TRBV4-2
size: .
DNA: TGTGCCAGCAGCCAAGTGGCAGGGGCGCGAAATAATTCACCCCTCCACTTT
CDR3: CASSQVAGARNNSPLHF

J: TRBJ1-2
D: .
V: TRBV7-9
size: .
DNA: TGTGCCAGCAGCTTGCCAGGGTTGGTTTCTGGCTACACCTTC
CDR3: CASSLPGLVSGYTF

J: TRBJ2-7
D: TRBD1
V: TRBV28
size: .
DNA: TGTGCCAGCAAAGGACAGGGGTTATCTGGCTACGAGCAGTACTTC
CDR3: CASKGQGLSGYEQYF

J: TRBJ1-2
D: .
V: TRBV11-1
size: .
DNA: TGTGCCAGCAGCTCCCGGACAGAAATCTATGGCTACACCTTC
CDR3: CASSSRTEIYGYTF

J: TRBJ2-7
D: TRBD1
V: TRBV7-2
size: .
DNA: TGTGCCAGCAGCTCTCGAGCCGGGACAGGTTTCTACGAGCAGTACTTC
CDR3: CASSSRAGTGFYEQYF

J: TRBJ2-7
D: TRBD1
V: TRBV10-2
size: .
DNA: TGCGCCAGCAGTGAGGCAGGGGGAGCGTACGAGCAGTACTTC
CDR3: CASSEAGGAYEQYF

J: TRBJ2-2
D: .
V: TRBV2
size: .
DNA: TGTGCCAGCATGAGGGATTTCCGGGAGCTGTTTTTT
CDR3: CASMRDFRELFF

J: TRBJ2-7
D: .
V: TRBV27
size: .
DNA: TGTGCCAGCAGTTTGACAGCATCCTACGAGCAGTACTTC
CDR3: CASSLTASYEQYF

J: TRBJ2-4
D: .
V: TRBV19
size: .
DNA: TGTGCCAGTAGTAGGGAAAGGTTGGGGGGAAGAAACATTCAGTACTTC
CDR3: CASSRERLGGRNIQYF

J: TRBJ2-1
D: TRBD2
V: TRBV11-1
size: .
DNA: TGTGCCAGCAGTTTCGATAGCGGGGTATACAATGAGCAGTTCTTC
CDR3: CASSFDSGVYNEQFF

J: TRBJ2-7
D: .
V: TRBV20-1
size: .
DNA: TGCAGTGCCAGCCTGGCAGGGGAGCAGTACTTC
CDR3: CSASLAGEQYF

J: TRBJ1-2
D: .
V: TRBV13
size: .
DNA: TGTGCCAGCAGCCCCCCCCGTCTTGGCTACACCTTC
CDR3: CASSPPRLGYTF

J: TRBJ2-2
D: TRBD2
V: TRBV4-3
size: .
DNA: TGCGCCAGCAGCCAACTAGCGGGAGATCCCGGGGAGCTGTTTTTT
CDR3: CASSQLAGDPGELFF

J: TRBJ2-7
D: .
V: TRBV5-4
size: .
DNA: TGTGCCAGCAGCCCCCCGGGGCCATCCTACGAGCAGTACTTC
CDR3: CASSPPGPSYEQYF

J: TRBJ1-5
D: .
V: TRBV15
size: .
DNA: TGTGCCACCAGCAGAGATCGGGGGCTCAATCAGCCCCAGCATTTT
CDR3: CATSRDRGLNQPQHF

J: TRBJ2-5
D: .
V: TRBV5-6
size: .
DNA: TGTGCCAGCAGCCCAGACCCCGGCCGGGGCGGGGAGACCCAGTACTTC
CDR3: CASSPDPGRGGETQYF

J: TRBJ2-1
D: TRBD2
V: TRBV5-1
size: .
DNA: TGCGCCAGCAGCTTTAGGACTAGCGGTTCATCCTACAATGAGCAGTTCTTC
CDR3: CASSFRTSGSSYNEQFF

J: TRBJ2-7
D: TRBD2
V: TRBV6-7
size: .
DNA: TGTGCCAGCAGTTACTCCGGGGGACTAGCGGCTCCGAGCTCCTACGAGCAGTACTTC
CDR3: CASSYSGGLAAPSSYEQYF

J: TRBJ2-7
D: .
V: TRBV7-9
size: .
DNA: TGTGCCAGCAGAGGGGCAGAGACGAGACCCTACGAGCAGTACTTC
CDR3: CASRGAETRPYEQYF

J: TRBJ2-7
D: .
V: TRBV7-4
size: .
DNA: TGTGCCAGCAGCACACTAAGGGGCAGTGATAGCGGCCCCTACGAGCAGTACTTC
CDR3: CASSTLRGSDSGPYEQYF

J: TRBJ2-6
D: .
V: TRBV7-3
size: .
DNA: TGTGCCAGCAGCCCCAGGGCCAGGGCTGGGGCCAACGTCCTGACTTTC
CDR3: CASSPRARAGANVLTF

J: TRBJ2-7
D: TRBD2
V: TRBV4-2
size: .
DNA: TGTGCCAGCAGCCAGGGACTAGCGGGAGGATTGGAGCAGTACTTC
CDR3: CASSQGLAGGLEQYF

J: TRBJ1-1
D: .
V: TRBV10-2
size: few
DNA: TGCGCCAGCAGTCCCGGGACCAACACTGAAGCTTTCTTT
CDR3: CASSPGTNTEAFF

J: TRBJ2-7
D: TRBD2
V: TRBV27
size: .
DNA: TGTGCCAGCAGTTTATTAGGACTAGCGGGAGTTGTGTACTTC
CDR3: CASSLLGLAGVVYF

J: TRBJ1-1
D: .
V: TRBV7-8
size: .
DNA: TGTGCCAGCAGCTTAGCAGCGGGGTCAGCTTTCTTT
CDR3: CASSLAAGSAFF

J: TRBJ2-7
D: TRBD1
V: TRBV14
size: .
DNA: TGTGCCAGCAGCCAAGGTCACAGGGGTCCCTACGAGCAGTACTTC
CDR3: CASSQGHRGPYEQYF